These 11 T cell receptor beta chains share one sample of origin, sequenced in a study of cytomegalovirus exposure and HLA in healthy donors. 60 Vbeta and 13 Jbeta primers were used in PCR. Measured with immunoSEQ multiplex PCR; TCRdb has only the in-frame clones, and not every one. The sample includes 85,000 to 120,000 clones, 63% of them seen just once. Specimen: PBMCs. The receptor source for this set is a human donor in good health.

The chain carries TRBV28 and TRBJ1-5; possibly TRBD1 for D (6 bases). Germline V gene lookup returns CDR1 MDHEN and CDR2 SYDVKM. V was trimmed by 3 bases and J by 9 bases, leaving 15 bases between them. The CDR3 consists of 14 residues. CDR3 DNA: TGTGCCAGCAGTTTGACGGGGGGCTCTCGGCCCCAGCATTTT. Protein: CASSLTGGSRPQHF.

The chain employs TRBV4-2 and TRBJ1-5; D possibly corresponds to TRBD1 (5 bases). Germline CDR1 reads LGHNA; CDR2 reads YNFKEQ. V was cut by 2 bases and J by 9 bases, with 11 bases left in between. This CDR3 contains 13 residues. This CDR3 reads CASSQTPRVPQHF. CDR3 bases: TGTGCCAGCAGCCAAACGCCCAGGGTGCCCCAGCATTTT.

The chain combines TRBV23-1 with TRBJ2-5; no clear D gene. TRBV23-1 is annotated as an ORF whose role is uncertain. There are 15 residues in the CDR3. Between the trimmed V and J ends, which lost 0 bases and 7 bases, there was a span of 15 bases. The CDR3 DNA sequence: TGCGCCAGCAGTCAATCCCGACTGTTGTCGGGGACCCAGTACTTC. This codes for CASSQSRLLSGTQYF.

The chain is built from TRBV19 and TRBJ1-2; 7 nucleotides line up with TRBD1. Looked up from germline, CDR1 is LNHDA and CDR2 is SQIVND (reference sequence). The CDR3 loop spans 16 amino acids. J was trimmed by 0 bases and V by 2 bases; bases with no gene match: 6. The CDR3 DNA reads TGTGCCAGTAGTATATCGTGGGACAGAGCTAACTATGGCTACACCTTC. Amino acid sequence: CASSISWDRANYGYTF.

This sequence joins TRBV21-1 and TRBJ2-1; the listed D gene, TRBD2, was not tested against the DNA. TRBV21-1 is a pseudogene. The CDR3 contains 11 residues. The CDR3: CAEARELGQFF. In DNA, the CDR3 is TGTGCCGAGGCGCGGGAGCTGGGTCAGTTCTTC.

This clone was picked up one time. J is TRBJ2-5 and V is TRBV5-5, with D hard to call. The germline V gene encodes CDR1 SGHKS and CDR2 YYEKEE (reference sequence). The V end was cut by 3 bases, the J end by 1 base, with 7 bases between. The CDR3 consists of 13 residues. CDR3 in DNA: TGTGCCAGCAGCTCCGGGTTCCAAGAGACCCAGTACTTC. Translation gives CASSSGFQETQYF.

This clone was recorded a few times. This chain uses TRBV9 with TRBJ1-6; D gene uncertain. Germline V lookup: CDR1 SGDLS, CDR2 YYNGEE. CDR3 length: 13 amino acids. Trimming left V 1 base short and J 9 bases short, with 8 bases between. As DNA, the CDR3 is TGTGCCAGCAGCGTAACTCCTGCTTCACCCCTCCACTTT. Amino acid sequence: CASSVTPASPLHF.

The V call is TRBV29-1, the J call TRBJ2-1; D not resolved. Germline V lookup: CDR1 SQVTM, CDR2 ANQGSEA. The CDR3 is 13 residues long. Between the trimmed V and J ends, which lost 4 bases and 4 bases, there was a span of 11 bases. The CDR3 DNA reads TGCAGCGTTGGGTCCGGGTTGTACAATGAGCAGTTCTTC. Translating it yields CSVGSGLYNEQFF.

The chain carries TRBV11-2 and TRBJ2-1; 7 positions agree with TRBD2. The J segment lost 4 bases and the V segment lost 1 base, leaving 1 base of the junction unmatched. Germline CDR1 is SGHAT and CDR2 is FQNNGV. This CDR3 has 14 residues. CDR3 residues: CASSLGTRYNEQFF. The CDR3 DNA follows: TGTGCCAGCAGCTTAGGGACTAGGTACAATGAGCAGTTCTTC.

V usage is TRBV4-1 and J usage is TRBJ2-3, with D perhaps TRBD1 (5 bases). Germline CDR1 MGHRA, CDR2 YSYEKL. The CDR3 loop spans 16 amino acids. Trimming shortened V by 2 bases and J by 4 bases, and 16 bases separated the two germline ends. CDR3 sequence reads: CASSQLPQGSPDTQYF. CDR3 in DNA: TGCGCCAGCAGCCAACTCCCTCAGGGTAGTCCAGATACGCAGTATTTT.

This chain uses TRBV5-8 with TRBJ1-4, with D perhaps TRBD1 (6 bases). Germline V CDR1 and CDR2: SGHTS, YDEGEE. The CDR3 consists of 15 residues. V gave up 3 bases and J gave up 0 bases, with 9 bases separating them. This CDR3 is CASSSGVSTNEKLFF. CDR3 sequence (DNA): TGTGCCAGCAGCTCAGGGGTTTCAACTAATGAAAAACTGTTTTTT.